The clone carrying this T cell receptor (beta chain) occurred once. What it recognizes is unknown. The sample comes from a study of T cell responses to AZD1222 COVID-19 vaccine. Study-level findings and limits: Repertoire samples came only from after the peak T cell response. Only 5 or 6 people who got AZD1222 tested seropositive at baseline.

Produced via immunoSEQ multiplex PCR; TCRdb's table is partial and in-frame only. The repertoire holds about 85,000 clones, about 86% seen once, with approximately 8% in the top ten. This CDR3 spans 14 amino acids. The V segment lost 4 bases and the J segment 7 bases; nucleotides outside the gene matches: 9. Germline CDR1 is SGHTA and CDR2 is FQGNSA. This TCR came from an adult in good health. This sample comprised peripheral blood, obtained on day 0 of AZD1222 vaccination. This chain connects TRBV7-2 to TRBJ2-7; 8 bases fit TRBD2. CDR3 sequence reads: CASSYAAGGDEQYF. In DNA, the CDR3 is TGTGCCAGCAGCTACGCGGCGGGGGGAGATGAGCAGTACTTC.